The clone carrying this T cell receptor beta chain was observed at least ten times. This CDR3 spans 15 amino acids. V was pared by 7 bases and J by 2 bases, with 17 bases between. Germline V gives CDR1 SEHNR, CDR2 FQNEAQ (reference sequence). The data were taken from a study of neurological immune-mediated disorders. The cDNA was generated through 5'RACE incorporating 10-nucleotide random UMIs. One entry per CDR3 protein results from TCRdb running MiXCR on the 5' RACE reads. The sample shows fewer than 90,000 distinct CDR3 sequences, 9% to 12% of them seen only once. The rearrangement joins TRBV7-9 to TRBJ2-5, with TRBD2 as a possible D gene (6 bases). The receptor was isolated from a man between 35 and 55 years old in good health. Sequencing input: PBMCs. The CDR3 here is CASKGRQGTQETQYF. CDR3 sequence (DNA): TGTGCCAGCAAGGGGAGGCAGGGAACACAAGAGACCCAGTACTTC.